These 12 T cell receptor beta chains were sequenced from one sample in a study of T cell responses to AZD1222 COVID-19 vaccine. Profiling relied on immunoSEQ multiplex PCR, and the TCRdb table lists in-frame clones only, not all of them. The sample includes roughly 130,000 clones, about 89% of them seen just once. The sequenced sample was peripheral blood, obtained 28 days after the second dose of the MenACWY control vaccine. These receptors came from an adult who received the MenACWY meningococcal vaccine as a control.

The V gene is TRBV2, the J gene TRBJ1-6; D is ambiguous. Trimming took off 3 bases at V and 0 bases at J, with 3 bases between the two ends. The CDR3 extends over 14 amino acids. CDR1 is SNHLY and CDR2 is FYNNEI in the germline V gene. CDR3 nucleotide sequence: TGTGCCAGCAGTGAGAGCTCCTATAATTCACCCCTCCACTTT. Encoded protein: CASSESSYNSPLHF.

The CDR3 DNA reads as TGTGCCAGCTCCCTAGAGAACACTGAAGCTTTCTTT. Translating it yields CASSLENTEAFF. This chain connects TRBV18 to TRBJ1-1; unclear D gene. There are 12 residues in the CDR3. Trimming took 6 bases from V and 1 from J, leaving 6 bases between them. The germline V gene has CDR1 KGHSH and CDR2 LQKENI.

This sequence joins TRBV7-8 and TRBJ1-2; 7 nucleotides align to TRBD1. Trimming removed 3 bases from V and 7 bases from J; junction bases left unmatched: 5. The CDR3 totals 13 residues. CDR1 is SGHVS, CDR2 FQNEAQ, per germline. The CDR3 sequence is CASSFDREGGYTF. The CDR3 region has the DNA TGTGCCAGCAGCTTCGACAGGGAGGGTGGCTACACCTTC.

J is TRBJ2-7 and V is TRBV19; the D is unclear. The CDR3 extends over 13 amino acids. The V end lost 6 bases, the J end lost 0 bases, and 9 bases lay between the germline ends. The germline CDR1 and CDR2 sequences are LNHDA and SQIVND (reference sequence). The CDR3 nucleotides read TGTGCCAGTAGCGTCGCAACCTCCTACGAGCAGTACTTC. Residues: CASSVATSYEQYF.

The V and J genes are TRBV5-5 and TRBJ2-5, with TRBD1 identical over 9 bases. Germline values: CDR1 SGHKS, CDR2 YYEKEE (reference sequence). CDR3 length: 16 amino acids. V shed 6 bases, J shed 9 bases, and the junction held 18 bases outside the gene matches. The CDR3 coding sequence is TGTGCCAGCATCCCCTCCCCGGGACAGGGCCCCGGGGCCCAGTACTTC. Its protein product is CASIPSPGQGPGAQYF.

The sample holds a few counts of this clone. V usage is TRBV6-5 and J usage is TRBJ1-2, with 8 bases matching TRBD1. The CDR3 has 14 residues. The ends lost 6 bases at V and 4 bases at J; junction bases unmatched: 7. From germline, CDR1 is MNHEY and CDR2 SVGAGI. The CDR3 sequence is CASRAAGQVYGYTF. The CDR3 DNA reads as TGTGCCAGCAGGGCTGCGGGACAGGTCTATGGCTACACCTTC.

The genes are TRBV30 and TRBJ2-2, with D perhaps given as TRBD1 or TRBD2 (5 bases each). The V end lost 2 bases, the J end lost 2 bases, and 9 bases lay between the germline ends. CDR3 length equals 14 residues. Germline CDR1 GTSNPN, CDR2 SVGIG (reference sequence). In DNA form, the CDR3 reads TGTGCCTGGAGTCGGGACGGAAACACCGGGGAGCTGTTTTTT. It specifies CAWSRDGNTGELFF. Complete variable domain (other parts from reference TRBV30 and TRBJ2-2): SQTIHQWPATLVQPVGSPLSLECTVEGTSNPNLYWYRQAAGRGLQLLFYSVGIGQISSEVPQNLSASRPQDRQFILSSKKLLLSDSGFYLCAWSRDGNTGELFFGEGSRLTVL.

V is TRBV29-1 and J is TRBJ2-7, with 8 bases fitting TRBD2. The germline gives CDR1 SQVTM, CDR2 ANQGSEA. The CDR3 is 12 amino acids. V gave up 4 bases and J gave up 1 base; unmatched junction bases: 0. CDR3 region: CSVVAGSYEQYF. CDR3 nucleotide sequence: TGCAGCGTTGTAGCGGGATCCTACGAGCAGTACTTC.

V and J are TRBV6-2 or TRBV6-3 and TRBJ2-7, with TRBD2 matching over 10 bases. The length of the CDR3 is 18 residues. Trimming took 1 base from V and 3 from J; bases not matched to a gene: 12. CDR1 is MNHEY, CDR2 SVGEGT, per germline. The CDR3 coding sequence is TGTGCCAGCAGTTACTGGGGACTAGCGACAAGTACCCTCTACGAGCAGTACTTC. Translation gives CASSYWGLATSTLYEQYF.

J is TRBJ2-1 and V is TRBV19, with a possible D match to TRBD1 (7 bases). The CDR3 loop spans 16 amino acids. Germline V gives CDR1 LNHDA, CDR2 SQIVND (reference sequence). Trimming pared 1 base from V and 4 bases from J, leaving 14 bases between. In DNA, the CDR3 is TGTGCCAGTAGTATAGGGGTGCCAGGGGGGTACAATGAGCAGTTCTTC. This translates into CASSIGVPGGYNEQFF.

The V gene is TRBV7-2, the J gene TRBJ2-6; D ambiguous. This CDR3 contains 15 residues. Germline V gives CDR1 SGHTA, CDR2 FQGNSA. V was shortened by 1 base and J by 6 bases, with 10 bases between the two germline ends. CDR3 sequence: CASSLEQGLANVLTF. Here the CDR3 DNA reads TGTGCCAGCAGCTTAGAACAAGGATTGGCCAACGTCCTGACTTTC.

A remark on this clone: The junction differs from germline at one of its ends, possibly a read error. This sequence joins TRBV3-1 (or the pseudogene TRBV3-2) and TRBJ2-7; 11 bases map to TRBD2. The CDR3 contains 14 residues. The germline CDR1 and CDR2 sequences are LGHDT and YNNKEL (reference sequence). The CDR3 region has the DNA TGTGCCAGCAGCCCGTGGGGACTAGCGGATAGCGCAGTCTTC. It specifies CASSPWGLADSAVF.